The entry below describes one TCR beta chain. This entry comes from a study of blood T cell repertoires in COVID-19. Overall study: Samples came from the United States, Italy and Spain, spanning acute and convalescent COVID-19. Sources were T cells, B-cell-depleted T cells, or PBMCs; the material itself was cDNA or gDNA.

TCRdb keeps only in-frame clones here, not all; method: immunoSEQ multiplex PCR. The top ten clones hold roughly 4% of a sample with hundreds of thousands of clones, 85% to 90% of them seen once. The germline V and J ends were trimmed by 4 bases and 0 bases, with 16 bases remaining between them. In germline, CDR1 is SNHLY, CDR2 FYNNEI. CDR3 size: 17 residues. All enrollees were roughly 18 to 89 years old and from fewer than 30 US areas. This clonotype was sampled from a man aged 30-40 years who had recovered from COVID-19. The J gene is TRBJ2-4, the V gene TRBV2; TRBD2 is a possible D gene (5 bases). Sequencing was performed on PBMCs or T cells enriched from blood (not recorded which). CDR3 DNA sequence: TGTGCCAGCAGTGTCAAATATCTAGGACTAGCCAAAAACATTCAGTACTTC. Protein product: CASSVKYLGLAKNIQYF.